A selection of T cell receptor beta chains follows, all from one sample in a study of blood T cell repertoires in COVID-19. Sequencing used immunoSEQ multiplex PCR; TCRdb keeps in-frame clones, though not all of them. The sample lists some 250,000 clones; about 80% were seen once. Input material: peripheral blood. The source is a woman older than 75 with acute or convalescent COVID-19. The CDR3 runs from the conserved cysteine through the conserved F or W. A D gene is named only where the DNA matches it firmly. Size values are once, few and many counts, or a class for expanded clones, and some rows have none.

J gene,D gene,V gene,clone size,CDR3 protein,CDR3 DNA
TRBJ2-6,TRBD2,TRBV4-2,.,CASSPSAGDSSGANVLTF,TGTGCCAGCAGCCCTTCAGCGGGGGACTCCTCTGGGGCCAACGTCCTGACTTTC
TRBJ2-7,.,TRBV5-1,once,CASSPWGDSYEQYF,TGCGCCAGCAGCCCCTGGGGAGACTCCTACGAGCAGTACTTC
TRBJ1-2,TRBD1,TRBV6-1,.,CASSEAGGPYGYTF,TGTGCCAGCAGTGAAGCAGGGGGCCCCTATGGCTACACCTTC
TRBJ1-6,.,TRBV10-3,once,CAISESGGRNSPLHF,TGTGCCATCAGTGAGTCGGGAGGGCGAAATTCACCCCTCCACTTT
TRBJ1-5,.,TRBV16,.,CASSQGGGGQPQHF,TGTGCCAGCAGCCAGGGAGGGGGAGGCCAGCCCCAGCATTTT
TRBJ2-7,TRBD1,TRBV27,.,CASSTPGQGFSEQYF,TGTGCCAGCAGTACGCCGGGACAGGGCTTCTCCGAGCAGTACTTC
TRBJ1-2,TRBD1,TRBV29-1,few,CSVTNPGQGYGYTF,TGCAGCGTTACGAACCCGGGACAGGGCTATGGCTACACCTTC
TRBJ1-1,.,TRBV5-1,.,CASSSGQTNTEAFF,TGCGCCAGCAGCTCAGGACAGACGAACACTGAAGCTTTCTTT
TRBJ1-6,.,TRBV5-1,.,CASSLPTGGPLHF,TGCGCCAGCAGCTTACCAACGGGTGGACCCCTCCACTTT
TRBJ1-1,.,TRBV2,.,CASMRRGTGGNTEAFF,TGTGCCAGCATGAGACGGGGAACGGGAGGGAACACTGAAGCTTTCTTT
TRBJ2-3,TRBD1,TRBV5-1,.,CASSLRTGTSTDTQYF,TGCGCCAGCAGCCTACGGACAGGCACTAGCACAGATACGCAGTATTTT
TRBJ2-1,.,TRBV19,.,CASSIDWAQHNEQFF,TGTGCCAGTAGTATAGACTGGGCTCAGCACAATGAGCAGTTCTTC
TRBJ1-4,TRBD1,TRBV19,.,CASRRTGLDEKLFF,TGTGCCAGTAGGCGGACAGGGTTGGATGAAAAACTGTTTTTT
TRBJ2-7,.,TRBV3-1/TRBV3-2,.,CASSRSLPGAYEQYF,TGTGCCAGCAGCCGTAGCCTCCCGGGAGCCTACGAGCAGTACTTC